The T cell receptor (beta chain) described here comes from a study of T cells in Graves' hyperthyroidism and ophthalmopathy. Study-level results: Stable hyperthyroidism was separated from ophthalmopathy by a model based on 13 V-J features. Most thyroid clonotypes with frequency above 0.001 were detected in blood.

TCR beta CDR3 region amplification was performed from RNA transcripts. First-round RT-PCR of the TCR CDR3 relied on the HTBI primer set. TCRdb redid the calling of the multiplex PCR reads with MiXCR, one entry per CDR3 protein. The repertoire holds about 610,000 distinct CDR3 sequences, with 15% to 20% as singletons. The V gene's germline CDR1 is SNHLY and CDR2 FYNNEI. V was clipped by 0 bases and J by 11 bases, with 22 bases between them. This CDR3 has 16 amino acids. This clonotype showed up just a few times. What it binds is not known. The clonotype comes from a middle-aged woman with Graves' ophthalmopathy. The V and J genes are TRBV2 and TRBJ2-5; tentatively, D is TRBD1 (5 bases). The sequencing sample was made of blood. This CDR3 reads CASSEALRWEGVPQYF. In nucleotides, the CDR3 is TGTGCCAGCAGTGAAGCGCTTCGGTGGGAAGGGGTCCCTCAGTACTTC.